The sequence of this TCR beta chain was determined in a study of T-cell reconstitution after alpha-beta-depleted transplantation in children. This clonotype was picked up many times. The authors prepared the TCRbeta library with unique molecular identifiers. One entry per CDR3 protein results from TCRdb running MiXCR on the PCR reads. The sample holds roughly 200,000 distinct CDR3 sequences, around 7.7% seen once. Germline V gene lookup returns CDR1 KGHDR and CDR2 SFDVKD. J was trimmed by 4 bases and V by 5 bases; bases with no gene match: 6. The CDR3 sequence is 14 residues long. This clonotype was sampled from a male patient aged 2-10 years who had a stem cell transplant for acute myeloid leukemia, so the T cells may come from the graft donor. The chain has TRBV24-1 and TRBJ2-7, with 8 bases identical to TRBD1. The specimen was PBMCs, mostly from graft donor cells, collected 360 days after TCRalphabeta/CD19-depleted stem cell transplant. CDR3 protein: CATSGDRGGYEQYF. CDR3 nucleotide sequence: TGTGCCACCAGTGGAGACAGGGGTGGTTACGAGCAGTACTTC.